Presented here are 7 T cell receptor beta chains from one specimen sequenced in a study of shared clonotypes between healthy human individuals. TCRdb keeps only in-frame clones here, not all; method: immunoSEQ multiplex PCR. The data hold hundreds of thousands of clones, with approximately 77% observed a single time. The sample taken for sequencing was PBMCs. These receptors all come from a woman between 40 and 50 years old in good health. Some clones in this sample may be carry-over from other donors' samples.

This clone was detected a few times. V is TRBV5-4 and J is TRBJ2-7, with 13 bases that match TRBD2. The CDR3 spans 15 residues. The V segment lost 3 bases and the J segment 5 bases; nucleotides outside the gene matches: 5. CDR1 and CDR2 from the germline V gene are SGHNT and YYREEE (reference sequence). The CDR3 region has the DNA TGTGCCAGCAGCTCACGGACTAGCGGGAGCCACGAGCAGTACTTC. Its translation: CASSSRTSGSHEQYF.

The V gene is TRBV5-5, the J gene TRBJ2-5; 9 bases map to TRBD1. The V gene end was trimmed by 6 bases and the J gene end by 4 bases; junction bases not matched to a gene: 7. The CDR3 has 14 residues. CDR1 and CDR2 from the germline V gene are SGHKS and YYEKEE (reference sequence). CDR3 amino acids: CASKTYRGPETQYF. In DNA form, the CDR3 reads TGTGCCAGCAAAACCTACAGGGGGCCAGAGACCCAGTACTTC.

Comments on this clone: This sequence is one base from a far larger clone and is likely a read error. Other DNA sequences in this sample translate to the same CDR3. The rearrangement links TRBV20-1 to TRBJ2-7, with D hard to call. CDR3 size: 11 residues. V lost 1 base and J 2 bases, leaving 3 bases between the germline ends. Germline lookup yields CDR1 DFQATT and CDR2 SNEGSKA (reference sequence). CDR3 region: CSARGAYEQYF. DNA for the CDR3: TGCAGTGCTAGAGGAGCCTACGAGCAGTACTTC.

This chain connects TRBV27 to TRBJ2-1, with TRBD2 identical over 8 bases. This CDR3 is built from 16 residues. Germline-derived CDR1 and CDR2 are MNHEY and SMNVEV (reference sequence). Unmatched junction bases numbered 12, after V lost 5 bases and J lost 6 bases. This CDR3 reads CASSNPWREVSNEQFF. DNA of the CDR3: TGTGCCAGCAGTAATCCGTGGCGGGAGGTTTCCAATGAGCAGTTCTTC.

This clone was counted once. V and J are TRBV9 and TRBJ2-7, with TRBD2 as a possible D gene (5 bases). V dropped 0 bases and J dropped 5 bases, with 18 bases sitting between them. Germline lookup yields CDR1 SGDLS and CDR2 YYNGEE. The CDR3 runs to 16 residues. CDR3 bases: TGTGCCAGCAGCGTAGGAGGAAGCGGTGTCCCTAACGAGCAGTACTTC. It encodes CASSVGGSGVPNEQYF.

The chain links TRBV9 to TRBJ2-7; 7 nucleotides line up with TRBD1. The CDR3 is 14 amino acids. Trimming at V came to 5 bases and at J to 3 bases, leaving 8 bases not matched to a gene. The germline V gene encodes CDR1 SGDLS and CDR2 YYNGEE. CDR3 region: CASRLGQENYEQYF. The CDR3 coding sequence is TGTGCCAGCAGATTAGGACAGGAAAACTACGAGCAGTACTTC.

The chain uses TRBV2 and TRBJ2-1; no reliable D call. This CDR3 has 11 residues. The V end lost 6 bases, the J end lost 4 bases, and 4 bases lay between the germline ends. From germline, CDR1 is SNHLY and CDR2 FYNNEI. CDR3 DNA sequence: TGTGCCAGCAGAATTTACAATGAGCAGTTCTTC. Residues: CASRIYNEQFF.